The rows below give T cell receptor beta chains drawn from one sample of a study of T cell changes during pregnancy in multiple sclerosis. The assay was immunoSEQ multiplex PCR, and TCRdb's table has in-frame clones only and misses some. The data contain roughly 110,000 clones, 85% to 95% of them singletons. The specimen was peripheral blood, collected in the third trimester of pregnancy. These receptors originate from a female donor in good health, enrolled as a control in a pregnancy study. CDR3s include the opening cysteine and the closing phenylalanine or tryptophan. Fields, in order: D gene, V gene, clone size, J gene, CDR3 DNA, CDR3 protein. A D gene is named only where the DNA matches it firmly. Expanded clones get a size class; other rows say once, few or many, or leave the size out.

d_gene: TRBD1
v_gene: TRBV6-1
abundance: NA
j_gene: TRBJ1-6
CDR3nt: TGTGCCAGTCAAGGGACAGTCCTTGATTCACCCCTCCACTTT
CDR3aa: CASQGTVLDSPLHF

d_gene: TRBD1
v_gene: TRBV10-1
abundance: once
j_gene: TRBJ1-2
CDR3nt: TGCGCCAGCAGTTCTCCGGGACAGCGCTCCTATGGCTACACCTTC
CDR3aa: CASSSPGQRSYGYTF

d_gene: NA
v_gene: TRBV19
abundance: NA
j_gene: TRBJ2-7
CDR3nt: TGTGCCAGTAGTATTAGGGGATTCTCCTTCTACGAGCAGTACTTC
CDR3aa: CASSIRGFSFYEQYF

d_gene: NA
v_gene: TRBV19
abundance: NA
j_gene: TRBJ2-7
CDR3nt: TGTGCCAGTAGTATTGGAATAGCGGCCGAGTTCGAGCAGTACTTC
CDR3aa: CASSIGIAAEFEQYF

d_gene: TRBD1
v_gene: TRBV2
abundance: NA
j_gene: TRBJ1-5
CDR3nt: TGTGCCAGCAGTCTCAGGGGGACAGGGGATCAGCCCCAGCATTTT
CDR3aa: CASSLRGTGDQPQHF

d_gene: TRBD1
v_gene: TRBV30
abundance: NA
j_gene: TRBJ1-5
CDR3nt: TGTGCCTGGAATCGACAGGGGAGCAATCAGCCCCAGCATTTT
CDR3aa: CAWNRQGSNQPQHF

d_gene: NA
v_gene: TRBV6-4
abundance: NA
j_gene: TRBJ2-2
CDR3nt: TGTGCCAGCAGTGACTCGGACAGTTACACCGGGGAGCTGTTTTTT
CDR3aa: CASSDSDSYTGELFF

d_gene: TRBD1
v_gene: TRBV4-3
abundance: NA
j_gene: TRBJ1-2
CDR3nt: TGCGCCAGCAGCCGAGCAAGGGGACAGGGATCACTTAACTATGGCTACACCTTC
CDR3aa: CASSRARGQGSLNYGYTF

d_gene: TRBD1
v_gene: TRBV5-1
abundance: NA
j_gene: TRBJ2-7
CDR3nt: TGCGCCAGCAGCCCGCGACAGGGGGTCTCCTACGAGCAGTACTTC
CDR3aa: CASSPRQGVSYEQYF

d_gene: NA
v_gene: TRBV2
abundance: NA
j_gene: TRBJ1-2
CDR3nt: TGTGCCAGCAGCTCCAACAGGGCTTCGGGCTACACCTTC
CDR3aa: CASSSNRASGYTF

d_gene: TRBD1
v_gene: TRBV5-8
abundance: NA
j_gene: TRBJ2-3
CDR3nt: TGTGCCAGCAGCTCCGCTCGAACAGGGGGAGATACGCAGTATTTT
CDR3aa: CASSSARTGGDTQYF

d_gene: NA
v_gene: TRBV29-1
abundance: NA
j_gene: TRBJ1-2
CDR3nt: TGCAGCGTCGCTTACCGGGTCACCACTCCCGGCTACACCTTC
CDR3aa: CSVAYRVTTPGYTF

d_gene: NA
v_gene: TRBV4-3
abundance: NA
j_gene: TRBJ2-7
CDR3nt: TGCGCCAGCAGCCAAGATGGCAGGGAAGGAGCCTACGAGCAGTACTTC
CDR3aa: CASSQDGREGAYEQYF

d_gene: TRBD2
v_gene: TRBV5-6
abundance: NA
j_gene: TRBJ2-3
CDR3nt: TGTGCCAGCAGCTTGGCTAGCGGGGGGGCAGATACGCAGTATTTT
CDR3aa: CASSLASGGADTQYF

d_gene: NA
v_gene: TRBV7-2
abundance: NA
j_gene: TRBJ2-3
CDR3nt: TGTGCCAGCAGCTTATCCCTAGGAGCAGATACGCAGTATTTT
CDR3aa: CASSLSLGADTQYF

d_gene: TRBD2
v_gene: TRBV9
abundance: NA
j_gene: TRBJ2-1
CDR3nt: TGTGCCAGCAGCGTAGCTACGGGGGGGTGGGGGACGGGGAGCTCCTACAATGAGCAGTTCTTC
CDR3aa: CASSVATGGWGTGSSYNEQFF

d_gene: NA
v_gene: TRBV7-9
abundance: NA
j_gene: TRBJ2-1
CDR3nt: TGTGCCAGCACCCCAACCACGGGGGGCAAAAGCAATGAGCAGTTCTTC
CDR3aa: CASTPTTGGKSNEQFF

d_gene: NA
v_gene: TRBV6-5
abundance: NA
j_gene: TRBJ1-1
CDR3nt: TGTGCCAGCAGTTACTCGGTAGCATCTCAAGCTTTCTTT
CDR3aa: CASSYSVASQAFF

d_gene: TRBD2
v_gene: TRBV13
abundance: NA
j_gene: TRBJ2-2
CDR3nt: TGTGCCAGCAGCCACGAAGGGAGGGCCGGGGAGCTGTTTTTT
CDR3aa: CASSHEGRAGELFF

d_gene: NA
v_gene: TRBV6-5
abundance: NA
j_gene: TRBJ1-1
CDR3nt: TGTGCCAGCAGTTACCAGGGTTCTTCTGAAGCTTTCTTT
CDR3aa: CASSYQGSSEAFF

d_gene: NA
v_gene: TRBV7-8
abundance: NA
j_gene: TRBJ1-3
CDR3nt: TGTGCCAGCAGCTTAGTTCGAGCCTCTGGAAACACCATATATTTT
CDR3aa: CASSLVRASGNTIYF

d_gene: TRBD1
v_gene: TRBV9
abundance: NA
j_gene: TRBJ1-1
CDR3nt: TGTGCCAGCAGCGTGGGGGCCTTTTTGGCAGGGGGTTATGGTGAAGCTTTCTTT
CDR3aa: CASSVGAFLAGGYGEAFF